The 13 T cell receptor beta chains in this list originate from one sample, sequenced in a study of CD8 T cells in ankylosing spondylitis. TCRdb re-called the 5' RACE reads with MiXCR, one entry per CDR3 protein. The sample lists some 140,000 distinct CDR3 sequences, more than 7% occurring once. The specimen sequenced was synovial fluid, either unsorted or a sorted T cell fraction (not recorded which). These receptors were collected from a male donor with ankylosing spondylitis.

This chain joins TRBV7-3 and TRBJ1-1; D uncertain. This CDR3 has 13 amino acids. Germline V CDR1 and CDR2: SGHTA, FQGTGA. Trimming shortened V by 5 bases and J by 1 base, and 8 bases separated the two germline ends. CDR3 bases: TGTGCCAGCAGCGACGAGGCGAACACTGAAGCTTTCTTT. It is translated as CASSDEANTEAFF.

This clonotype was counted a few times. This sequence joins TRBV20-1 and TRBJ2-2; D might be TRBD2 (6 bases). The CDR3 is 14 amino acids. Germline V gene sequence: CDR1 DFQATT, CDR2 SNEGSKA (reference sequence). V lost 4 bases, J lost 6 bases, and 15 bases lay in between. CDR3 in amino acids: CSATAAAGAGELFF. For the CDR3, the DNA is TGCAGTGCTACCGCGGCAGCGGGCGCCGGGGAGCTGTTTTTT.

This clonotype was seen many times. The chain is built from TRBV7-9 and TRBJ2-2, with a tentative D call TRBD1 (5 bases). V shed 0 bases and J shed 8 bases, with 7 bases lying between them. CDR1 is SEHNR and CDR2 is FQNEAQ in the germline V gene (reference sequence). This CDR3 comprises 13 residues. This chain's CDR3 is CASSLATGGELFF. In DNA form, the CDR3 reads TGTGCCAGCAGCTTAGCAACAGGAGGGGAGCTGTTTTTT.

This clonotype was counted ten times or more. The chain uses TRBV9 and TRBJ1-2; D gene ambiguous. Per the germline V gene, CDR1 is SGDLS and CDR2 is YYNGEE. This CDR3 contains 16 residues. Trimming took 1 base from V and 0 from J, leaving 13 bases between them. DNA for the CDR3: TGTGCCAGCAGCGTATCCTCACCACGGGCTAACTATGGCTACACCTTC. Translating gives CASSVSSPRANYGYTF.

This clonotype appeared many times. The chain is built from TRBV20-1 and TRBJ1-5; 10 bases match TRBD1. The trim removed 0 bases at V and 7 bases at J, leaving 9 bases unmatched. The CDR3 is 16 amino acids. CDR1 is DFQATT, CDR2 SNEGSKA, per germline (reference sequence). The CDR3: CSARDRRTGGQQPQHF. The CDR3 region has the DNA TGCAGTGCTAGAGATAGAAGGACAGGGGGTCAGCAGCCCCAGCATTTT.

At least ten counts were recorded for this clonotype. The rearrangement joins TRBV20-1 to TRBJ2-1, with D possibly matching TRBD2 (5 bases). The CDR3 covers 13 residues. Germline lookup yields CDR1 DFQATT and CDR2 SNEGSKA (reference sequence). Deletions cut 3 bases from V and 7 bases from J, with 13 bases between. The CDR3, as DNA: TGCAGTGCTAGCCACCGGGGTTTGAATGAGCAGTTCTTC. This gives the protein CSASHRGLNEQFF.

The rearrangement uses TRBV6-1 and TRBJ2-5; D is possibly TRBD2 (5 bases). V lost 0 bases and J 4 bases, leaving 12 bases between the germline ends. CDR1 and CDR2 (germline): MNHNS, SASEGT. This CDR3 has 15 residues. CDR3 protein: CASSEARIEGETQYF. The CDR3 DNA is TGTGCCAGCAGTGAAGCGCGGATAGAGGGAGAGACCCAGTACTTC.

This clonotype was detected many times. CDR3 sequence: CSAGSGTANTGELFF. CDR3 coding DNA: TGCAGTGCTGGGTCAGGGACAGCGAACACCGGGGAGCTGTTTTTT. The genes are TRBV20-1 and TRBJ2-2, with TRBD1 matching 7 bases. CDR3 length: 15 residues. V shed 5 bases, J shed 0 bases, and the junction held 6 bases outside the gene matches. Germline lookup yields CDR1 DFQATT and CDR2 SNEGSKA (reference sequence).

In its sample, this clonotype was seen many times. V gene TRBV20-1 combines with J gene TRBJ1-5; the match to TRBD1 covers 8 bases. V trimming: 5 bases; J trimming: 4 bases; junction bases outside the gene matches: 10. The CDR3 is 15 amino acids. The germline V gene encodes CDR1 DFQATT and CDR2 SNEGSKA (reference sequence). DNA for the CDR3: TGCAGTGCTCATAACAGGGGGAGGGGGAATCAGCCCCAGCATTTT. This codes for CSAHNRGRGNQPQHF.

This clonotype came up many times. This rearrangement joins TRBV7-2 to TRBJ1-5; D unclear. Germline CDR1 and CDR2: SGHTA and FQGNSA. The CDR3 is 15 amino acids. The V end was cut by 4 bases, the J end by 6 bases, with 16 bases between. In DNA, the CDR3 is TGTGCCAGCAGCTCTAGAGGTGGATCAGGTCAGCCCCAGCATTTT. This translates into CASSSRGGSGQPQHF. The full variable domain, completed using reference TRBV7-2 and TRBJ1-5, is GAGVSQSPSNKVTEKGKDVELRCDPISGHTALYWYRQSLGQGLEFLIYFQGNSAPDKSGLPSDRFSAERTGGSVSTLTIQRTQQEDSAVYLCASSSRGGSGQPQHFGDGTRLSIL.

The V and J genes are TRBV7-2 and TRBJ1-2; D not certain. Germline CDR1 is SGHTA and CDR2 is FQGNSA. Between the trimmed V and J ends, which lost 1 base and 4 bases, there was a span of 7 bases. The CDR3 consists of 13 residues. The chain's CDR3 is CASSLVVSYGYTF. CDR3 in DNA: TGTGCCAGCAGCTTAGTGGTGAGCTATGGCTACACCTTC.

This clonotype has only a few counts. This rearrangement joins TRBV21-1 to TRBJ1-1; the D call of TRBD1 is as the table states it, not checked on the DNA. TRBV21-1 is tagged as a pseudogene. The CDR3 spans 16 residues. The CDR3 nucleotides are TGTGCCAGCAGCGTGCCGGGGACAGGGGGAAACACTGAAGCTTTCTTT. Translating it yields CASSVPGTGGNTEAFF.

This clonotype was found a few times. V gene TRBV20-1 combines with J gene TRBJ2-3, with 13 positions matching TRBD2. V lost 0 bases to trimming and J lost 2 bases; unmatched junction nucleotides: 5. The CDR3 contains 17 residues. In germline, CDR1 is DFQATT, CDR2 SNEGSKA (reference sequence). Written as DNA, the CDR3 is TGCAGTGCTAGAGACCCGGGACTAGCGGGGACCACAGATACGCAGTATTTT. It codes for CSARDPGLAGTTDTQYF.